The rows below give T cell receptor beta chains drawn from one sample of a study of human T cells and chemical hapten exposure. Using its own MiXCR run on the RACE reads, TCRdb lists one record per CDR3 protein. The sample has some 400,000 distinct CDR3 sequences; roughly 5% are singletons. Sequencing used whole blood, obtained in connection with sensitization to the hapten diphenylcyclopropenone (DPC). These receptors all stem from a woman aged 45 to 65 with alopecia areata. Some clones in this sample may be carry-over from other donors' samples. Both conserved end residues are part of each CDR3. D genes are given only for firm matches. The size entry is marked missing in some rows and otherwise reads once, few, many or a size class.

CDR3 protein: CASSRTGPSYEQYF
CDR3 DNA: TGTGCCAGTAGTAGGACTGGACCCTCCTACGAGCAGTACTTC
D gene: .
V gene: TRBV19
clone size: .
CDR3 length: 14
J gene: TRBJ2-7

CDR3 protein: CASSPRTGTEAFF
CDR3 DNA: TGTGCCAGCAGCCCCCGGACAGGGACTGAAGCTTTCTTT
D gene: TRBD1
V gene: TRBV9
clone size: many
CDR3 length: 13
J gene: TRBJ1-1

CDR3 protein: CASSTGTGGYQPQHF
CDR3 DNA: TGTGCCAGCAGTACCGGGACAGGGGGCTATCAGCCCCAGCATTTT
D gene: TRBD1
V gene: TRBV6-5
clone size: few
CDR3 length: 15
J gene: TRBJ1-5

CDR3 protein: CASSSGERSQPQHF
CDR3 DNA: TGCGCCAGCAGCAGCGGGGAGAGGAGTCAGCCCCAGCATTTT
D gene: .
V gene: TRBV5-1
clone size: few
CDR3 length: 14
J gene: TRBJ1-5

CDR3 protein: CASSRRPLSRDTGELFF
CDR3 DNA: TGTGCCAGCAGCCGTAGACCACTGTCAAGGGACACCGGGGAGCTGTTTTTT
D gene: .
V gene: TRBV7-2
clone size: many
CDR3 length: 17
J gene: TRBJ2-2

CDR3 protein: CASSLNRLAGGPSTGELFF
CDR3 DNA: TGTGCCAGCAGCTTAAACCGCCTAGCGGGGGGGCCCAGCACCGGGGAGCTGTTTTTT
D gene: TRBD2
V gene: TRBV7-6
clone size: many
CDR3 length: 19
J gene: TRBJ2-2

CDR3 protein: CASSVAVRSNTGELFF
CDR3 DNA: TGTGCCAGCAGCGTAGCGGTACGGTCGAACACCGGGGAGCTGTTTTTT
D gene: .
V gene: TRBV9
clone size: few
CDR3 length: 16
J gene: TRBJ2-2

CDR3 protein: CASSVSGGAGDTQYF
CDR3 DNA: TGTGCCAGCAGTGTCAGCGGGGGGGCCGGAGATACGCAGTATTTT
D gene: TRBD2
V gene: TRBV2
clone size: many
CDR3 length: 15
J gene: TRBJ2-3

CDR3 protein: CASSSPLTSGEETQYF
CDR3 DNA: TGTGCCAGCAGTTCTCCCTTGACTAGCGGGGAAGAGACCCAGTACTTC
D gene: TRBD2
V gene: TRBV12-3/TRBV12-4
clone size: few
CDR3 length: 16
J gene: TRBJ2-5

CDR3 protein: CASSPGISYEKLFF
CDR3 DNA: TGTGCCAGCAGCCCCGGAATTTCCTATGAAAAACTGTTTTTT
D gene: .
V gene: TRBV7-8
clone size: .
CDR3 length: 14
J gene: TRBJ1-4

CDR3 protein: CASSLGTALEQYF
CDR3 DNA: TGTGCCAGCAGCTTAGGGACGGCCCTCGAGCAGTACTTC
D gene: .
V gene: TRBV7-9
clone size: few
CDR3 length: 13
J gene: TRBJ2-7

CDR3 protein: CASSLLAGGPGETQYF
CDR3 DNA: TGTGCCAGCAGTTTATTGGCGGGGGGGCCCGGGGAGACCCAGTACTTC
D gene: TRBD2
V gene: TRBV27
clone size: .
CDR3 length: 16
J gene: TRBJ2-5

CDR3 protein: CASSENAGGFINQPQHF
CDR3 DNA: TGTGCCAGCAGTGAAAATGCAGGGGGTTTCATCAATCAGCCCCAGCATTTT
D gene: TRBD1
V gene: TRBV2
clone size: many
CDR3 length: 17
J gene: TRBJ1-5

CDR3 protein: CASSAEASPYEQYF
CDR3 DNA: TGTGCCAGCAGTGCTGAGGCCTCCCCCTACGAGCAGTACTTC
D gene: .
V gene: TRBV6-1
clone size: once
CDR3 length: 14
J gene: TRBJ2-7

CDR3 protein: CASSLGIQGALGNTIYF
CDR3 DNA: TGCGCCAGCAGCTTGGGCATACAGGGGGCCCTCGGAAACACCATATATTTT
D gene: TRBD1
V gene: TRBV5-1
clone size: .
CDR3 length: 17
J gene: TRBJ1-3

CDR3 protein: CASSLLAGVSPDTQYF
CDR3 DNA: TGTGCCAGCAGTTTACTAGCGGGAGTCTCCCCAGATACGCAGTATTTT
D gene: TRBD2
V gene: TRBV28
clone size: few
CDR3 length: 16
J gene: TRBJ2-3

CDR3 protein: CASSLGRAVKTQYF
CDR3 DNA: TGTGCCAGCAGCTTAGGCAGGGCAGTTAAGACCCAGTACTTC
D gene: .
V gene: TRBV13
clone size: many
CDR3 length: 14
J gene: TRBJ2-5

CDR3 protein: CASTIFGRNTGELFF
CDR3 DNA: TGTGCCAGCACCATATTTGGACGGAACACCGGGGAGCTGTTTTTT
D gene: .
V gene: TRBV7-9
clone size: few
CDR3 length: 15
J gene: TRBJ2-2